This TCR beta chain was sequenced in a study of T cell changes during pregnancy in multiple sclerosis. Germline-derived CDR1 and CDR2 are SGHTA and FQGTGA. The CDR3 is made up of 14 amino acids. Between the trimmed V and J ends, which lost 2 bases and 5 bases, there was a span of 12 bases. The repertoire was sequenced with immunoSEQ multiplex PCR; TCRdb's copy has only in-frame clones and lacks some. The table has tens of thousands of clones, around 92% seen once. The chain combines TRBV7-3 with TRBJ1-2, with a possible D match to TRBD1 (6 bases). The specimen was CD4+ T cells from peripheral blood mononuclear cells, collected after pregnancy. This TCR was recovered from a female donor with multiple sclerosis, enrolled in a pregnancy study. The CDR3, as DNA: TGTGCCAGCAGCTTACAAGGGCAGGGGTATGGCTACACCTTC. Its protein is CASSLQGQGYGYTF.